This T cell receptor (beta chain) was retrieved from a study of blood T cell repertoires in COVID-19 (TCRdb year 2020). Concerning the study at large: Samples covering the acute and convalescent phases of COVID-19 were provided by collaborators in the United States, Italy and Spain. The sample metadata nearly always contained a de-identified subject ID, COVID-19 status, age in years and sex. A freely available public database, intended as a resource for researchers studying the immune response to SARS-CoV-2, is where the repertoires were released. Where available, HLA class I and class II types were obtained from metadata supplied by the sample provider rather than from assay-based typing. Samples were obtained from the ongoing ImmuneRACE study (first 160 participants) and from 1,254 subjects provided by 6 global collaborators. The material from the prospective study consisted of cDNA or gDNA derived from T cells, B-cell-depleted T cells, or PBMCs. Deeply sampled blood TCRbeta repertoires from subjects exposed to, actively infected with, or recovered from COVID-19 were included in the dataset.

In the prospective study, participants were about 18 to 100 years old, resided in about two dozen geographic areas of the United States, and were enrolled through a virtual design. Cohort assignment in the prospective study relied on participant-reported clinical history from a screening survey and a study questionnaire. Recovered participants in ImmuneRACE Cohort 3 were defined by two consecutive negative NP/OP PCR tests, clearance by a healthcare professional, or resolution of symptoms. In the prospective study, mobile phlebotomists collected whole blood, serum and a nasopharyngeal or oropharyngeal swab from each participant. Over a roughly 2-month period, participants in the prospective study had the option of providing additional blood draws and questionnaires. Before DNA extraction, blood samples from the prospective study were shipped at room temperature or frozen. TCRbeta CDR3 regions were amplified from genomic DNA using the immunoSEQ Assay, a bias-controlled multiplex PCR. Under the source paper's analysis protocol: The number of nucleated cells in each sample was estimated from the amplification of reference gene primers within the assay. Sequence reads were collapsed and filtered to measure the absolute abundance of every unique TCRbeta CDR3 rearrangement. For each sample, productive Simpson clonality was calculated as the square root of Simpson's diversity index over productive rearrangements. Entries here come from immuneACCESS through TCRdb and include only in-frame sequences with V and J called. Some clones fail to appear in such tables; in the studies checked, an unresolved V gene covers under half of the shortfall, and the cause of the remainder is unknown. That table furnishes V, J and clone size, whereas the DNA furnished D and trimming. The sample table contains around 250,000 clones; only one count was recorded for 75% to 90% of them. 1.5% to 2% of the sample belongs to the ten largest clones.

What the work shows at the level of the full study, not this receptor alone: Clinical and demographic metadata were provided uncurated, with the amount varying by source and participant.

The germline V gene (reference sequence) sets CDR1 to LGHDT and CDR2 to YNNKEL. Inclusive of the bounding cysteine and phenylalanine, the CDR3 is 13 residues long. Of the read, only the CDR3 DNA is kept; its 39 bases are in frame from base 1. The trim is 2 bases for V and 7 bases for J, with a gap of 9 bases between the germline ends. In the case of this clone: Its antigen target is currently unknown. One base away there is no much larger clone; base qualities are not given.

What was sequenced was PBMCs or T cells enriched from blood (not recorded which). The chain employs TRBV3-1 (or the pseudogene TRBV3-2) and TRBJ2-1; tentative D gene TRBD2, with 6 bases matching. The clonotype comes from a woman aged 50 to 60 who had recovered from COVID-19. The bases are TGTGCCAGCAGCCAATTTCTAGCGAATGAGCAGTTCTTC. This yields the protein CASSQFLANEQFF.